This T cell receptor (beta chain) was documented in a study of regulatory T cells in long-lasting Graves disease. The CDR3 has 15 amino acids. The germline gives CDR1 SGHTA, CDR2 FQGNSA. Germline trimming cut 4 bases from V and 8 bases from J; bases unmatched to any gene: 12. According to the study, TCR beta libraries were built with iRepertoire HTBI primers and CDR3-region Arm-PCR. TCRdb re-called the multiplex PCR reads with MiXCR, one entry per CDR3 protein. The sample contains over 200,000 distinct CDR3 sequences, about 17% of which appear only once. The sample's time point: newly diagnosed GD, antithyroid drugs for less than 3 months. PBMCs provided the RNA from which the TCR library was made. This clonotype was seen only a few times. A much larger clone differs from this one at a single base, so this may be a read error. This sample was also put to use in a study of T cells in Graves' hyperthyroidism and ophthalmopathy.

Sequencing used peripheral blood mononuclear cells (PBMCs), obtained at new diagnosis, from a patient treated with antithyroid drugs. The source is a woman in her 30s with Graves disease. The chain carries TRBV7-2 and TRBJ1-1; 8 bases agree with TRBD1. In nucleotides, the CDR3 is TGTGCCAGCAGCTACGCCGGGCAGGGGGCAACGGAAGCTTTCTTT. This encodes CASSYAGQGATEAFF. Looking up the rest from reference TRBV7-2 and TRBJ1-1 gives the full variable domain: GAGVSQSPSNKVTEKGKDVELRCDPISGHTALYWYRQSLGQGLEFLIYFQGNSAPDKSGLPSDRFSAERTGGSVSTLTIQRTQQEDSAVYLCASSYAGQGATEAFFGQGTRLTVV.